This TCR beta chain originates from a study of CD8 T cells in Susac syndrome. RNA totalling about 0.45 to 1 ug underwent reverse transcription with random hexamers. TCRdb re-called the immunoSEQ multiplex PCR reads with MiXCR, one entry per CDR3 protein. Here the sample spans about 140,000 distinct CDR3 sequences, around 95% being singletons. The CDR3 covers 14 residues. The germline gives CDR1 DFQATT, CDR2 SNEGSKA (reference sequence). V shed 6 bases and J shed 8 bases, with 22 bases lying between them. This chain links TRBV20-1 with TRBJ1-2, with no clear D. The receptor comes from a human donor with multiple sclerosis. Sequenced sample: CD4+ T cells from PBMCs. The CDR3 DNA reads TGCAGTGCCATAGTACCGGACGGTCCGGGGGGCTACACCTTC. It translates to CSAIVPDGPGGYTF.